This TCR beta chain was found in a study of blood T cell repertoires in COVID-19. Study context: The cDNA or gDNA used as material had been derived from T cells, B-cell-depleted T cells, or PBMCs.

Study processing details: The assay estimated nucleated cells by amplifying reference gene primers. Measured with immunoSEQ multiplex PCR; TCRdb has only the in-frame clones, and not every one. The V and J calls and clone size were taken over from that table, and D and trimming were inferred from the DNA. The repertoire has about 320,000 clones, about four fifths of them found once; the top ten carry 1% to 1.5%. The CDR3 has 13 residues. Germline values: CDR1 SGHNT, CDR2 YYREEE (reference sequence). The ends were cut back, 4 bases at V and 5 bases at J, with 11 bases in the middle. Sequencing used peripheral blood. The chain carries TRBV5-4 and TRBJ2-3; a possible D gene is TRBD1 (6 bases). The TCR comes from a woman aged 45 to 65 with acute or convalescent COVID-19. CDR3 region: CASSAQQGDTQYF. The CDR3 DNA sequence: TGTGCCAGCAGCGCCCAACAGGGAGATACGCAGTATTTT.